This T cell receptor (beta chain) was retrieved from a study of T-cell memory formation after mild COVID-19. Study-level results: Clones which contracted sat mainly in CM and EM if CD4+, and in EMRA if CD8+. That cross-reactive memory joined was suggested by some responding clones appearing in pre-infection memory.

Germline CDR1 is LNHDA and CDR2 is SQIVND (reference sequence). With 1 base removed from V and 6 bases from J, the gap between germline ends came to 13 bases. There are 15 residues in the CDR3. Details on this clonotype: What it binds is not known.

5'RACE, which relied on constant-segment primers, yielded TCR alpha and TCR beta cDNA libraries carrying sample barcodes and UMIs. TCRdb reprocessed the 5' RACE reads with MiXCR, giving one entry per CDR3 protein. This sample yields around 440,000 distinct CDR3 sequences, of which around a sixth are seen a single time; more than 9% belongs to the top ten. The sequence was obtained from an adult woman who had mild COVID-19 (a few samples of this study predate the infection). Cell type and time point are not known. The chain employs TRBV19 and TRBJ2-1, with D maybe TRBD2 (6 bases). The specimen was PBMCs or a T cell subset sorted from them (not recorded which). CDR3 protein: CASSIGLGVRNEQFF. For the CDR3, the DNA is TGTGCCAGTAGTATAGGACTAGGGGTCCGCAATGAGCAGTTCTTC.